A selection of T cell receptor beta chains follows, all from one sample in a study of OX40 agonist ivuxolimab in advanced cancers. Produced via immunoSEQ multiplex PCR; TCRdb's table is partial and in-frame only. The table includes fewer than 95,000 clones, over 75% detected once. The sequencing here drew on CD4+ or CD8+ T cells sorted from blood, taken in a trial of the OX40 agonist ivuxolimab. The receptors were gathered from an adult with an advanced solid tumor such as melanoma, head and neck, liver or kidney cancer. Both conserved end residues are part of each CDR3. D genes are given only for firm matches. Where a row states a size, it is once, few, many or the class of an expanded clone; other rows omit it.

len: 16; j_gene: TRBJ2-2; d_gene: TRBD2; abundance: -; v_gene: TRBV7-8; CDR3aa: CASSPAGRGGVGELFF; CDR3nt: TGTGCCAGCAGCCCCGCCGGCCGGGGGGGCGTCGGGGAGCTGTTTTTT
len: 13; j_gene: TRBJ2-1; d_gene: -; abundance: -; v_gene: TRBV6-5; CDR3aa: CASRRDLGGEQFF; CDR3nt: TGTGCCAGCCGGCGGGACTTAGGAGGAGAGCAGTTCTTC
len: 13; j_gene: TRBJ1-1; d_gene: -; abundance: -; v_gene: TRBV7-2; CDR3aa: CASSAGMNTEAFF; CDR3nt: TGTGCCAGCAGCGCTGGGATGAACACTGAAGCTTTCTTT
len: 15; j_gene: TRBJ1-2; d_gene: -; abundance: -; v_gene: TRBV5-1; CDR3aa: CASSLAQGDHYGYTF; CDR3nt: TGCGCCAGCAGCTTGGCCCAAGGGGATCACTATGGCTACACCTTC
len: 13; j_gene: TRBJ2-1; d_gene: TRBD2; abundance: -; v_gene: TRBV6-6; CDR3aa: CASSHPGLAGMFF; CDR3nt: TGTGCCAGCAGTCACCCGGGACTAGCGGGGATGTTCTTC
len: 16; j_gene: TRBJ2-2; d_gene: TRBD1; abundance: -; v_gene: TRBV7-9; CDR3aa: CASSLGDRGNTGELFF; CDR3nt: TGTGCCAGCAGCTTAGGGGACAGGGGTAACACCGGGGAGCTGTTTTTT
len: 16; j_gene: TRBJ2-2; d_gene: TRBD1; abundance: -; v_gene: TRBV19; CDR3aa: CASTSPGQGITGELFF; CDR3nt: TGTGCCAGTACCTCACCGGGACAGGGGATCACCGGGGAGCTGTTTTTT
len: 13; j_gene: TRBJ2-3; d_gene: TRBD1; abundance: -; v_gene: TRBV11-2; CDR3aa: CASSPRTGDTQYF; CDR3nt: TGTGCCAGCAGCCCCCGGACAGGAGATACGCAGTATTTT
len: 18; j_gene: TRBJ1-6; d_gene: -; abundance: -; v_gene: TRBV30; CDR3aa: CAWSVRHGRGSYNSPLHF; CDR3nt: TGTGCCTGGAGTGTACGCCACGGTCGGGGGTCCTATAATTCACCCCTCCACTTT
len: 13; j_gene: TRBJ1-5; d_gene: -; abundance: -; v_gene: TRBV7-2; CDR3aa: CASSSDVGQPQHF; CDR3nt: TGTGCCAGCAGCTCCGACGTCGGTCAGCCCCAGCATTTT
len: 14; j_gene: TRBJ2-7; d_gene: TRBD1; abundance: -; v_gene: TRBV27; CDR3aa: CASSPQGAIYEQYF; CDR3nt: TGTGCCAGCAGTCCGCAGGGGGCCATTTACGAGCAGTACTTC
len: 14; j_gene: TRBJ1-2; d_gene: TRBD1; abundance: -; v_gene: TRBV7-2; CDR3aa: CASSLATGKRGYTF; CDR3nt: TGTGCCAGCAGCTTAGCGACAGGGAAGAGGGGCTACACCTTC
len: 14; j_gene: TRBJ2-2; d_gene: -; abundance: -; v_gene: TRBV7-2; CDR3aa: CASSPGRDTGELFF; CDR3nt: TGTGCCAGCAGCCCTGGACGGGACACCGGGGAGCTGTTTTTT
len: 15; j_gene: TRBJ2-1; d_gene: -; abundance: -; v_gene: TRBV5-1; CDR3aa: CASSFQGSSYNEQFF; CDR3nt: TGCGCCAGCAGCTTCCAGGGGAGCTCCTACAATGAGCAGTTCTTC
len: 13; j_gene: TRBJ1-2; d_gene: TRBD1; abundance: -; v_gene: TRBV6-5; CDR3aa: CASRPTGGRGYTF; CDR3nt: TGTGCCAGCAGGCCCACAGGGGGACGGGGCTACACCTTC
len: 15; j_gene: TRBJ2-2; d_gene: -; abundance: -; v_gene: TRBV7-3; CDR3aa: CASSLTGSAPGELFF; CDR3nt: TGTGCCAGCAGCTTAACAGGGAGCGCGCCCGGGGAGCTGTTTTTT
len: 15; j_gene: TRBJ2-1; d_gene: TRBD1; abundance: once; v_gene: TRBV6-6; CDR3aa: CASNNRGQGYNEQFF; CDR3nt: TGTGCCAGCAACAACAGGGGGCAAGGCTACAATGAGCAGTTCTTC
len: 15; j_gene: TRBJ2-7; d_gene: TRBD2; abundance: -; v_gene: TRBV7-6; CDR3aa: CASSLEGGGANEQYF; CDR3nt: TGTGCCAGCAGCTTAGAGGGCGGGGGGGCTAACGAGCAGTACTTC
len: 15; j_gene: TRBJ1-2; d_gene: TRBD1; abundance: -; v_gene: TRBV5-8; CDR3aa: CASSPRITGGDGYTF; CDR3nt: TGTGCCAGCAGCCCGAGAATCACAGGGGGTGATGGCTACACCTTC
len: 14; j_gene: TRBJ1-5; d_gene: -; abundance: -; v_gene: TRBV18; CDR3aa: CASSSDRLNQPQHF; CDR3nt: TGTGCCAGCTCATCCGACAGACTCAATCAGCCCCAGCATTTT
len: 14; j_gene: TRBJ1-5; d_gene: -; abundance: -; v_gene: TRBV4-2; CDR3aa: CASRDMRGGQPQHF; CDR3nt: TGTGCCAGCAGGGATATGCGAGGCGGTCAGCCCCAGCATTTT
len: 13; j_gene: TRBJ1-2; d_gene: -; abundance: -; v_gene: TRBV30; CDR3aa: CAWSAQGPYGYTF; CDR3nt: TGTGCCTGGAGTGCACAGGGTCCCTATGGCTACACCTTC
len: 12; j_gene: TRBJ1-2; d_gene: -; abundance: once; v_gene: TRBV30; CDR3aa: CAWSVLQAGYTF; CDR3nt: TGTGCCTGGAGTGTCCTCCAGGCGGGCTACACCTTC
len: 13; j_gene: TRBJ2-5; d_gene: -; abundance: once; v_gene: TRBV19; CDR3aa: CASSPNGRGTQYF; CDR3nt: TGTGCCAGTAGCCCGAACGGCCGAGGGACCCAGTACTTC
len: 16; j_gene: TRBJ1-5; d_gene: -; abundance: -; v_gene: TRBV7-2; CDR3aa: CASSLDGQVGGQPQHF; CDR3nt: TGTGCCAGCAGCTTAGACGGGCAGGTGGGGGGTCAGCCCCAGCATTTT
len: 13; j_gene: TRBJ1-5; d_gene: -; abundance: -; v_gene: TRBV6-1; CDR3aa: CASSDVQGTPQHF; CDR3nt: TGTGCCAGCAGTGACGTCCAGGGAACTCCCCAGCATTTT
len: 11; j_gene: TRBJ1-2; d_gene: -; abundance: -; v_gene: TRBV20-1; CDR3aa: CSATDGYGYTF; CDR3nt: TGCAGTGCTACGGACGGCTATGGCTACACCTTC
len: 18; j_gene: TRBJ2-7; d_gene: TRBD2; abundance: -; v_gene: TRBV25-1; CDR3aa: CASSPHEGSGGLTYEQYF; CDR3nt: TGTGCCAGCAGTCCTCACGAGGGTAGCGGGGGGCTTACCTACGAGCAGTACTTC
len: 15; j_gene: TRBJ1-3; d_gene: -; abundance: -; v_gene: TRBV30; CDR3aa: CAWGGRAFLGNTIYF; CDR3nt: TGTGCCTGGGGGGGACGAGCGTTCTTGGGAAACACCATATATTTT
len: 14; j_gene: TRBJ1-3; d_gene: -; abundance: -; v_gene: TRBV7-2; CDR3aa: CASSLAPRGNTIYF; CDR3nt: TGTGCCAGCAGCTTAGCCCCTCGGGGGAACACCATATATTTT
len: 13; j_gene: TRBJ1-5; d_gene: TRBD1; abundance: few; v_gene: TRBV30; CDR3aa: CAWGQGGRRPQHF; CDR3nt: TGTGCCTGGGGACAGGGCGGCCGAAGGCCCCAGCATTTT
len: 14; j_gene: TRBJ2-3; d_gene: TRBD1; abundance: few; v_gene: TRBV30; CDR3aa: CAWSTGQSTDTQYF; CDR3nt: TGTGCCTGGAGTACGGGACAGAGCACAGATACGCAGTATTTT
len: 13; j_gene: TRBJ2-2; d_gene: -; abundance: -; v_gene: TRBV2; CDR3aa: CASSEVDTGELFF; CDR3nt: TGTGCCAGCAGTGAAGTGGACACCGGGGAGCTGTTTTTT
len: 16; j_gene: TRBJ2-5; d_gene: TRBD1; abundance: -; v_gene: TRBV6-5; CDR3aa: CASSYSGRGRGQTQYF; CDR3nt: TGTGCCAGCAGTTACTCGGGTAGGGGGCGCGGCCAGACCCAGTACTTC
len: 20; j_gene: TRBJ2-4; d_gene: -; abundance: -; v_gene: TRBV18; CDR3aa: CASSPPIARGGILAKNIQYF; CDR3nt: TGTGCCAGCTCACCACCGATCGCCCGTGGGGGAATATTAGCCAAAAACATTCAGTACTTC
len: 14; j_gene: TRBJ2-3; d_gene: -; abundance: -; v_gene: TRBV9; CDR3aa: CASSGQVSEDTQYF; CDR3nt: TGTGCCAGCAGCGGACAGGTTTCGGAAGATACGCAGTATTTT
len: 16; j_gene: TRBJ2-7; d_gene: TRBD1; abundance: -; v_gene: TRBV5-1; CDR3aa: CASSQGLTGGSYEQYF; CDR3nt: TGCGCCAGCAGCCAGGGACTGACAGGGGGATCATACGAGCAGTACTTC
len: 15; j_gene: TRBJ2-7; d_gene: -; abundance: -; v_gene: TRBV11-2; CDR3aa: CASSLVGGALREQYF; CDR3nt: TGTGCCAGCAGCTTAGTGGGGGGGGCGCTCCGGGAGCAGTACTTC
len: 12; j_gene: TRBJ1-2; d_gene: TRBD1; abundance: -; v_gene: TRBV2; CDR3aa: CASSRDSYGYTF; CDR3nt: TGTGCCAGCAGCCGGGACAGCTATGGCTACACCTTC
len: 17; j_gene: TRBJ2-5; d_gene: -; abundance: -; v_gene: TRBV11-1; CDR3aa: CASSPSQPGRSQETQYF; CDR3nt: TGTGCCAGCAGCCCATCACAACCGGGACGGTCTCAAGAGACCCAGTACTTC
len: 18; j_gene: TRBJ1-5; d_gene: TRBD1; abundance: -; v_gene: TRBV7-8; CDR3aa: CASSLARQGAGSNQPQHF; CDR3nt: TGTGCCAGCAGCTTAGCGCGGCAGGGGGCAGGAAGCAATCAGCCCCAGCATTTT
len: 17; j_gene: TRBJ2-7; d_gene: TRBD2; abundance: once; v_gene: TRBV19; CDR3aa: CASSRRTSGESSYEQYF; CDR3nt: TGTGCCAGTAGTCGAAGGACTAGCGGGGAATCCTCCTACGAGCAGTACTTC
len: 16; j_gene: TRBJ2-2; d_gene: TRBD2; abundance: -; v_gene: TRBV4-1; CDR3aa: CASSQGLAGGAGELFF; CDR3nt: TGCGCCAGCAGCCAGGGACTAGCGGGGGGGGCCGGGGAGCTGTTTTTT
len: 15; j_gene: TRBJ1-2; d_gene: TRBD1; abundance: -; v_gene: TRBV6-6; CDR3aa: CASSQQLTGVRGYTF; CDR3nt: TGTGCCAGCAGTCAACAACTAACAGGGGTGCGGGGCTACACCTTC
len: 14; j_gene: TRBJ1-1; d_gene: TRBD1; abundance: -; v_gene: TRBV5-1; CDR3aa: CASKMGQTNTEAFF; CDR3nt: TGCGCCAGCAAAATGGGACAGACGAACACTGAAGCTTTCTTT
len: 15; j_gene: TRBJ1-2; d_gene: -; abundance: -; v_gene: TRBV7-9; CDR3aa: CASSLRAGVEHGYTF; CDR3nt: TGTGCCAGCAGCCTTCGGGCAGGGGTGGAGCATGGCTACACCTTC
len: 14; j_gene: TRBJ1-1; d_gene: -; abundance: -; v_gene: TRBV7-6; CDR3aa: CASSLLTKYTEAFF; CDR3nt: TGTGCCAGCAGCTTACTGACAAAATACACTGAAGCTTTCTTT
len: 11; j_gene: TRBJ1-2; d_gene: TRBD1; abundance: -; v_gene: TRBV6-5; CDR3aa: CASGTAYGYTF; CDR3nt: TGTGCCAGCGGGACAGCCTACGGCTACACCTTC
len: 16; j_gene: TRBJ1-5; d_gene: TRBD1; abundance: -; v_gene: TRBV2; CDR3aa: CASRPTGVFGNQPQHF; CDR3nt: TGTGCCAGCAGACCTACAGGGGTTTTTGGCAATCAGCCCCAGCATTTT
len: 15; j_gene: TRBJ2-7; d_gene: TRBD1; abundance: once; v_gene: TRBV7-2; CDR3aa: CASSLRWGQLYEQYF; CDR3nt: TGTGCCAGCAGCTTACGGTGGGGACAGTTATACGAGCAGTACTTC
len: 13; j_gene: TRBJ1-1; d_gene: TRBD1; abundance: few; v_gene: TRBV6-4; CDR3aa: CASGTDMNTEAFF; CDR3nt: TGTGCCAGCGGGACAGATATGAACACTGAAGCTTTCTTT
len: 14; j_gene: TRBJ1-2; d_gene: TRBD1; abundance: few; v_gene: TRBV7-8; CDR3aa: CASSLMGQNYGYTF; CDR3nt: TGTGCCAGCAGCTTAATGGGACAGAACTATGGCTACACCTTC
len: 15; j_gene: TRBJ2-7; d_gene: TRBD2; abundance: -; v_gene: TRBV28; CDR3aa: CASRVTSGGFYEQYF; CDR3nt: TGTGCCAGCAGGGTCACTAGCGGGGGGTTCTACGAGCAGTACTTC
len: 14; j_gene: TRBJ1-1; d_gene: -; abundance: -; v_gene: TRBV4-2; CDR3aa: CASSHPQMNTEAFF; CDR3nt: TGTGCCAGCAGCCATCCACAGATGAACACTGAAGCTTTCTTT
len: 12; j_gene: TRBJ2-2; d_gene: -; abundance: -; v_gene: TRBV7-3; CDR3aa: CASSMNTGELFF; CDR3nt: TGTGCCAGCAGCATGAACACCGGGGAGCTGTTTTTT
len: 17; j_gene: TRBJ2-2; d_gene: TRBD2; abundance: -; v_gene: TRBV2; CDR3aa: CASRPQGLAGGRGELFF; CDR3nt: TGTGCCAGCAGACCCCAGGGACTAGCGGGGGGCCGAGGGGAGCTGTTTTTT
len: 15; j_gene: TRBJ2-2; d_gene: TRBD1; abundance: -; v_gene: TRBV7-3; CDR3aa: CASSPGTGSSGELFF; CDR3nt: TGTGCCAGCAGCCCCGGGACAGGGTCTTCCGGGGAGCTGTTTTTT